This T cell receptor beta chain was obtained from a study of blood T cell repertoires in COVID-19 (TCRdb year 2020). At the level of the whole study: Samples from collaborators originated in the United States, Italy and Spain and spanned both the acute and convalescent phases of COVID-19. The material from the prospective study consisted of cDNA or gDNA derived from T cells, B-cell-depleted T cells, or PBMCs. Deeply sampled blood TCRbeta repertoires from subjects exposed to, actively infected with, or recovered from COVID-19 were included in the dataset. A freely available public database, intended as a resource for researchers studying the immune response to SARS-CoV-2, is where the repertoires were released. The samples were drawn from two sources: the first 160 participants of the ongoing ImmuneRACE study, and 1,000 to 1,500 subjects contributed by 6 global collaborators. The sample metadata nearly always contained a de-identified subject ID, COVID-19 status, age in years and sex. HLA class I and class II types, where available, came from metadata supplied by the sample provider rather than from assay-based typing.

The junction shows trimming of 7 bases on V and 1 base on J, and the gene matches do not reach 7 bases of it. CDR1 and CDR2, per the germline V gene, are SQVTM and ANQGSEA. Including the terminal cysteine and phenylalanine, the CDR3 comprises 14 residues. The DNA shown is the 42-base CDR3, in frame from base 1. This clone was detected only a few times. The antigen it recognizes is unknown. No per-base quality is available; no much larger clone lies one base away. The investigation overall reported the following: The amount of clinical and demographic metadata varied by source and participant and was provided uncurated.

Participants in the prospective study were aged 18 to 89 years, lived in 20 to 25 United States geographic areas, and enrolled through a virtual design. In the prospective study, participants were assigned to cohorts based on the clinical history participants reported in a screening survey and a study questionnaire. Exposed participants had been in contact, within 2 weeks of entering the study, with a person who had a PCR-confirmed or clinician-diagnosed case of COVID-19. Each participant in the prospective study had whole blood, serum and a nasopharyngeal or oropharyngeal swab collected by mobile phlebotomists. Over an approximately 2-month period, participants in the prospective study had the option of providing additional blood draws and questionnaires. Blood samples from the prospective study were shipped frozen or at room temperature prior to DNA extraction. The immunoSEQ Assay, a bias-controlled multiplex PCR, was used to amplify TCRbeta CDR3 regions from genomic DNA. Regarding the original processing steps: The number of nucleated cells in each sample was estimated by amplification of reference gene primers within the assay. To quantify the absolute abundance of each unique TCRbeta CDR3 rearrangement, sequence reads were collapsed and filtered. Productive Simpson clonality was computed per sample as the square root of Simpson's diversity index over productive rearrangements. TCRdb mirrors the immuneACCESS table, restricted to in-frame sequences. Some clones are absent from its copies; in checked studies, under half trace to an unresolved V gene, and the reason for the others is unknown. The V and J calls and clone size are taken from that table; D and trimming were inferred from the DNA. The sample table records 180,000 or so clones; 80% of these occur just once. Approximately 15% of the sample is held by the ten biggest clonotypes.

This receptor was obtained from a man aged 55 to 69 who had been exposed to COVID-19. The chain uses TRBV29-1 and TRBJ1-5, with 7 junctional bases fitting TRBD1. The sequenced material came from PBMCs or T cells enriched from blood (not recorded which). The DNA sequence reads TGCAGCGCCGCGACAGGGCCCAGCAATCAGCCCCAGCATTTT. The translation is CSAATGPSNQPQHF.